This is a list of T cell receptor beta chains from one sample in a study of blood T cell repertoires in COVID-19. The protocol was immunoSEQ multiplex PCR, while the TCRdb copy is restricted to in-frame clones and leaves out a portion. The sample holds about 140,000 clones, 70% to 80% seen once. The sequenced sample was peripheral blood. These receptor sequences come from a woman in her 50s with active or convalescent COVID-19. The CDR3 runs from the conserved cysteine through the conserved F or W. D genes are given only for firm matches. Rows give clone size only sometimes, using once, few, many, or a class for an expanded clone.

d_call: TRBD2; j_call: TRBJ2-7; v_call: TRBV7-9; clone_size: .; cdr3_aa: CASSVGGSDSYEQYF; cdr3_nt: TGTGCCAGCAGCGTCGGGGGGAGTGATTCCTACGAGCAGTACTTC
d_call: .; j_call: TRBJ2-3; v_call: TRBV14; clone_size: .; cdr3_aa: CASSPQGGFSTDTQYF; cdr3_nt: TGTGCCAGCAGCCCCCAGGGAGGTTTTAGCACAGATACGCAGTATTTT
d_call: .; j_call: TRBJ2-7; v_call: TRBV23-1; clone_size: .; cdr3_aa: CASSQWGGPTFSYEQYF; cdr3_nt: TGCGCCAGCAGTCAATGGGGCGGACCAACATTCTCCTACGAGCAGTACTTC
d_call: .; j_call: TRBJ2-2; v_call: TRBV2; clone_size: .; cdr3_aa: CASSESGGRGLDGELFF; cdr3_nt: TGTGCCAGCAGTGAATCGGGAGGCAGGGGGCTGGACGGGGAGCTGTTTTTT
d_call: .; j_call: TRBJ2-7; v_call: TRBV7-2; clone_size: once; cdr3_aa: CASSLGRQLTYEQYF; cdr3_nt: TGTGCCAGCAGCTTAGGAAGACAGTTGACTTACGAGCAGTACTTC
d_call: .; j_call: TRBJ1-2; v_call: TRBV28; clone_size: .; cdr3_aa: CASSFGGHYGYTF; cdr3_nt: TGTGCCAGCAGTTTCGGGGGTCACTATGGCTACACCTTC
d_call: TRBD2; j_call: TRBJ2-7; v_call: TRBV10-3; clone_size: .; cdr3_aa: CATSTSEDYEQYF; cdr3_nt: TGTGCCACTTCTACTAGCGAGGACTACGAGCAGTACTTC
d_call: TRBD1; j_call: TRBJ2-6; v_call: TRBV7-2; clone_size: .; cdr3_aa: CASSRSRGTGANVLTF; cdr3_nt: TGTGCCAGCAGCAGGTCCAGGGGGACTGGGGCCAACGTCCTGACTTTC
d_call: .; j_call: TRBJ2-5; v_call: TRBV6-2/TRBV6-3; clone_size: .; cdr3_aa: CASSSTGISQETQYF; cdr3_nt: TGTGCCAGCAGCTCCACCGGGATCAGCCAAGAGACCCAGTACTTC
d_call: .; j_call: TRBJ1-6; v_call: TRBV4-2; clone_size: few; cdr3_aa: CASSSRSRPGENSPLHF; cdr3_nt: TGTGCCAGCAGCTCGAGGTCCCGGCCTGGCGAGAATTCACCCCTCCACTTT
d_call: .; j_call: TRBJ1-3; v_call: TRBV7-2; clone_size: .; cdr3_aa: CASSPKTGGNTIYF; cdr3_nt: TGTGCCAGCAGCCCAAAAACGGGGGGAAACACCATATATTTT
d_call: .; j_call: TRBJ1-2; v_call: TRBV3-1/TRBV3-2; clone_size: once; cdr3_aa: CASSNRRVTLFF; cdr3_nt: TGTGCCAGCAGCAATCGCCGGGTCACTCTTTTCTTC
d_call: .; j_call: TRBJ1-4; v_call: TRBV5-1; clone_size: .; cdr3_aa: CASSLRTAINEKLFF; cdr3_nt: TGCGCCAGCAGTTTACGGACAGCGATTAATGAAAAACTGTTTTTT
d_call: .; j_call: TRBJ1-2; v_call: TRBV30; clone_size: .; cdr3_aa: CAWSRTPVEGGYTF; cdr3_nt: TGTGCCTGGAGTCGGACGCCTGTGGAGGGTGGCTACACCTTC